Presented here are 25 T cell receptor beta chains from one specimen sequenced in a study of shared clonotypes between healthy human individuals. Some clones are missing from TCRdb's copy, which holds only in-frame ones; the method was immunoSEQ multiplex PCR. The sample holds approximately 940,000 clones, more than 75% seen once. What was sequenced was memory CD4+ T cells sorted from blood. The sample's subset: CD45RA-negative fraction. These receptors were collected from a man between 18 and 29 years old in good health.

V gene TRBV7-6 combines with J gene TRBJ2-3; 7 bases map to TRBD2. There are 15 residues in the CDR3. Germline CDR1 reads SGHVS; CDR2 reads FNYEAQ. V shed 4 bases and J 2 bases; nucleotides not matched to a gene: 6. CDR3 nucleotide sequence: TGTGCCAGCAGCTGGGCGGGACTATTCACAGATACGCAGTATTTT. Its translation: CASSWAGLFTDTQYF.

The chain has TRBV5-1 and TRBJ2-3; TRBD1 agrees at 7 bases. Germline trimming cut 5 bases from V and 2 bases from J; bases unmatched to any gene: 8. Germline loops: CDR1 SGHRS, CDR2 YFSETQ. CDR3 length equals 15 residues. CDR3 nucleotides: TGCGCCAGCAGAAAAACAGGGGTCCTCACAGATACGCAGTATTTT. The encoded protein is CASRKTGVLTDTQYF.

CDR3 protein: CAGLGTPRGGYTF. The CDR3 DNA sequence: TGTGCCGGACTAGGGACACCCAGGGGAGGCTACACCTTC. The chain uses TRBV19 and TRBJ1-2, with D maybe TRBD1 (6 bases). V was pared by 11 bases and J by 8 bases, with 21 bases between. This CDR3 is built from 13 residues. The germline V gene has CDR1 LNHDA and CDR2 SQIVND (reference sequence).

The sample holds one count of this clone. J is TRBJ2-2 and V is TRBV9; 10 bases agree with TRBD2. Germline V lookup: CDR1 SGDLS, CDR2 YYNGEE. V lost 0 bases to trimming and J lost 7 bases; unmatched junction nucleotides: 0. The CDR3 contains 14 residues. The CDR3 nucleotides read TGTGCCAGCAGCGTAGGGACTAGCGGCGGGGAGCTGTTTTTT. As protein: CASSVGTSGGELFF.

A few counts support this clone. Other DNA sequences in this specimen translate into the identical CDR3. The genes are TRBV18 and TRBJ1-5; maybe TRBD1 (5 bases). The CDR3 sequence is 13 residues long. V lost 2 bases, J lost 5 bases, and 7 bases lay in between. Germline-derived CDR1 and CDR2 are KGHSH and LQKENI. CDR3 protein: CASSPSRDQPQHF. CDR3 DNA: TGTGCCAGCTCACCATCCAGGGATCAGCCCCAGCATTTT. The entire variable domain, with the rest obtained from reference TRBV18 and TRBJ1-5, is as follows: NAGVMQNPRHLVRRRGQEARLRCSPMKGHSHVYWYRQLPEEGLKFMVYLQKENIIDESGMPKERFSAEFPKEGPSILRIQQVVRGDSAAYFCASSPSRDQPQHFGDGTRLSIL.

V and J are TRBV6-5 and TRBJ2-4, with TRBD2 matching 7 bases. V was clipped by 6 bases and J by 1 base; unmatched bases: 3. The germline CDR1 and CDR2 sequences are MNHEY and SVGAGI. CDR3 size: 14 residues. For the CDR3, the DNA is TGTGCCAGCAGGGCGGGAGCGGCCAAAAACATTCAGTACTTC. Translation: CASRAGAAKNIQYF.

V gene TRBV28 combines with J gene TRBJ2-7, with a tentative D call TRBD1 (6 bases). Germline V gene sequence: CDR1 MDHEN, CDR2 SYDVKM. The germline V and J ends were trimmed by 5 bases and 0 bases, with 8 bases remaining between them. This CDR3 has 13 amino acids. The CDR3 DNA follows: TGTGCCAGCAGTAAAGGGGGCTCCTACGAGCAGTACTTC. It codes for CASSKGGSYEQYF.

This clone was counted once. The chain links TRBV5-4 to TRBJ1-2, with unresolved D. The CDR3 runs to 13 residues. Germline values: CDR1 SGHNT, CDR2 YYREEE (reference sequence). V was clipped by 0 bases and J by 7 bases, with 10 bases between them. DNA for the CDR3: TGTGCCAGCAGCTTGGAATCCGCCCTTGGCTACACCTTC. Amino acids: CASSLESALGYTF.

The CDR3 bases are TGTGCCAGCAGCTCGGCGGGAATCAAGGCCGGGGAGCTGTTTTTT. This gives the protein CASSSAGIKAGELFF. This chain links TRBV5-4 with TRBJ2-2, with D possibly matching TRBD2 (6 bases). V was trimmed by 3 bases and J by 6 bases, leaving 15 bases between them. This CDR3 region has 15 residues. Germline V CDR1 and CDR2: SGHNT, YYREEE (reference sequence).

This clone was detected only once. The J gene is TRBJ1-1, the V gene TRBV4-3; D is undetermined. V was clipped by 0 bases and J by 4 bases, with 6 bases between them. The germline CDR1 and CDR2 sequences are LGHNA and YSLEER. The CDR3 is made up of 13 amino acids. DNA of the CDR3: TGCGCCAGCAGCCAAGAATCGGTCACTGAAGCTTTCTTT. Amino acids: CASSQESVTEAFF.

This chain joins TRBV5-1 and TRBJ1-2; weak D call: TRBD1 (5 bases). V shed 4 bases and J shed 4 bases, with 14 bases lying between them. Germline V CDR1 and CDR2: SGHRS, YFSETQ. This CDR3 has 14 amino acids. The CDR3 sequence is CASSAGGGAYGYTF. CDR3 sequence (DNA): TGCGCCAGCAGCGCTGGCGGGGGAGCCTATGGCTACACCTTC.

The chain's CDR3 is CASSQDPGVVTGANVLTF. CDR3 bases: TGCGCCAGCAGCCAAGATCCAGGGGTTGTGACTGGGGCCAACGTCCTGACTTTC. V is TRBV4-1 and J is TRBJ2-6; tentatively, D is TRBD1 (6 bases). Germline CDR1 MGHRA, CDR2 YSYEKL. The CDR3 sequence is 18 residues long. V was cut by 0 bases and J by 2 bases, with 14 bases left in between.

In DNA form, the CDR3 reads TGTGCCAGCAGCCCCTTGAAGGGAAGTTCACCCCTCCACTTT. Translation gives CASSPLKGSSPLHF. The chain has TRBV6-5 and TRBJ1-6, with unresolved D. The CDR3 covers 14 residues. Between the trimmed V and J ends, which lost 6 bases and 9 bases, there was a span of 15 bases. The germline V gene encodes CDR1 MNHEY and CDR2 SVGAGI.

This clone was seen many times. The chain combines TRBV4-3 with TRBJ1-1, with D maybe TRBD1 (6 bases). This CDR3 is 14 amino acids long. Trimming stripped 4 bases from V and 1 base from J, with 10 bases between. Germline values: CDR1 LGHNA, CDR2 YSLEER. The CDR3 sequence: CASSRAQGNTEAFF. In nucleotides, the CDR3 is TGCGCCAGCAGCCGGGCACAGGGGAACACTGAAGCTTTCTTT.

This chain links TRBV5-1 with TRBJ2-7; D ambiguous. The V gene lost 1 base and the J gene lost 2 bases, with 10 bases spanning the gap. Germline V lookup: CDR1 SGHRS, CDR2 YFSETQ. This CDR3 is built from 14 residues. CDR3: CASSLIPSAYEQYF. The CDR3 DNA reads as TGCGCCAGCAGCTTGATCCCATCAGCCTACGAGCAGTACTTC.

The chain couples TRBV18 to TRBJ2-5; D possibly corresponds to TRBD2 (5 bases). The V end was cut by 2 bases, the J end by 2 bases, with 9 bases between. CDR3 length: 14 residues. Per germline, CDR1 KGHSH and CDR2 LQKENI. The CDR3 coding sequence is TGTGCCAGCTCACCATACGGGATTCAAGAGACCCAGTACTTC. It yields the protein CASSPYGIQETQYF.

The chain recombines TRBV6-5 with TRBJ2-7, with D uncertain. The CDR3 runs 11 residues. In germline, CDR1 is MNHEY, CDR2 SVGAGI. The germline V and J ends were trimmed by 7 bases and 1 base, with 5 bases remaining between them. The CDR3 is CASMTSYEQYF. CDR3 nucleotide sequence: TGTGCCAGCATGACGTCCTACGAGCAGTACTTC.

This clone occurred once. The V call is TRBV2, the J call TRBJ2-2; D possibly corresponds to TRBD2 (5 bases). Germline V gene data show CDR1 as SNHLY and CDR2 as FYNNEI. The CDR3 spans 15 residues. With 6 bases removed from V and 4 bases from J, the gap between germline ends came to 15 bases. The CDR3 sequence is CASRTREGGTGELFF. The DNA of the CDR3 is TGTGCCAGCAGAACCAGAGAGGGCGGCACCGGGGAGCTGTTTTTT.

This chain uses TRBV5-1 with TRBJ2-5; D remains unclear. Germline CDR1 reads SGHRS; CDR2 reads YFSETQ. The CDR3 runs 15 residues. V lost 4 bases, J lost 1 base, and 14 bases lay in between. The DNA for the CDR3 is TGCGCCAGCAGCCCAGTCACGGTTCTCCAAGAGACCCAGTACTTC. Translating gives CASSPVTVLQETQYF.

The gene calls are TRBV11-3 and TRBJ2-3; 9 bases line up with TRBD2. This CDR3 is built from 19 residues. Germline CDR1 is SGHNT and CDR2 is YENEEA. V shed 3 bases and J 0 bases; nucleotides not matched to a gene: 13. The CDR3 spells CASSFSVGMLAGSTDTQYF. CDR3 DNA sequence: TGTGCCAGCAGCTTCTCGGTGGGGATGCTAGCGGGGAGCACAGATACGCAGTATTTT.

This clone has more than one count but fewer than ten. This chain uses TRBV6-1 with TRBJ1-3; D is unclear. Germline assignment: CDR1 MNHNS and CDR2 SASEGT. This CDR3 is 14 amino acids long. Trimming removed 6 bases at V and 4 bases at J, with 13 bases between. The DNA of the CDR3 is TGTGCCAGCAGGGTCAGTACGGCCGGAAACACCATATATTTT. Protein: CASRVSTAGNTIYF.

This clone was observed a few times. The rearrangement uses TRBV30 and TRBJ1-3; D may be TRBD1 (5 bases). This CDR3 has 13 residues. In germline, CDR1 is GTSNPN, CDR2 SVGIG (reference sequence). The V end was cut by 7 bases, the J end by 1 base, with 11 bases between. CDR3 in amino acids: CALDQGSGNTIYF. In DNA, the CDR3 is TGTGCCTTAGATCAGGGTTCTGGAAACACCATATATTTT.

With respect to this clone: The sample contains more than one DNA sequence encoding this CDR3. The V call is TRBV29-1, the J call TRBJ2-3; D unclear. Germline CDR1 is SQVTM and CDR2 is ANQGSEA. Between the trimmed V and J ends, which lost 4 bases and 1 base, there was a span of 3 bases. CDR3 length equals 11 residues. The CDR3 sequence: CSVVGTDTQYF. The CDR3, as DNA: TGCAGCGTTGTGGGCACAGATACGCAGTATTTT.

The rearrangement links TRBV5-6 to TRBJ1-4, with a tentative D call TRBD1 (6 bases). The CDR3 is made up of 15 amino acids. Between the trimmed V and J ends, which lost 0 bases and 8 bases, there was a span of 14 bases. Germline V gene lookup returns CDR1 SGHDT and CDR2 YYEEEE. The CDR3 reads CASSLGWGAGEKLFF. CDR3 coding DNA: TGTGCCAGCAGCTTGGGTTGGGGGGCTGGGGAAAAACTGTTTTTT.

V usage is TRBV29-1 and J usage is TRBJ2-7, with D perhaps being TRBD1 or TRBD2 (5 bases each). There are 13 residues in the CDR3. Between the trimmed V and J ends, which lost 6 bases and 3 bases, there was a span of 15 bases. From germline, CDR1 is SQVTM and CDR2 ANQGSEA. CDR3 nucleotide sequence: TGCAGCGTCGGGATGGGACGGAACTACGAGCAGTACTTC. This encodes CSVGMGRNYEQYF.